This section outlines one TCR beta chain sequence together with its context. Construction of the TCRbeta library involved unique molecular identifiers. TCRdb reanalysed the PCR reads using MiXCR and keeps one entry per CDR3 protein. The data contain 450,000 to 600,000 distinct CDR3 sequences, 30% to 35% of them singletons. The entry originates in a study of T-cell reconstitution after alpha-beta-depleted transplantation in children. Germline V CDR1 and CDR2: SGHTA, FQGNSA. This CDR3 contains 13 residues. Trimming took 2 bases from V and 7 from J, leaving 6 bases between them. The sequencing here drew on PBMCs from the stem cell graft donor, taken from the stem cell graft. The sequence was obtained from a human donor who donated a stem cell graft to a child with aplastic anemia. The V gene is TRBV7-2, the J gene TRBJ1-6; unclear D gene. CDR3 bases: TGTGCCAGCAGCTTATATGAGAATTCACCCCTCCACTTT. This gives the protein CASSLYENSPLHF.